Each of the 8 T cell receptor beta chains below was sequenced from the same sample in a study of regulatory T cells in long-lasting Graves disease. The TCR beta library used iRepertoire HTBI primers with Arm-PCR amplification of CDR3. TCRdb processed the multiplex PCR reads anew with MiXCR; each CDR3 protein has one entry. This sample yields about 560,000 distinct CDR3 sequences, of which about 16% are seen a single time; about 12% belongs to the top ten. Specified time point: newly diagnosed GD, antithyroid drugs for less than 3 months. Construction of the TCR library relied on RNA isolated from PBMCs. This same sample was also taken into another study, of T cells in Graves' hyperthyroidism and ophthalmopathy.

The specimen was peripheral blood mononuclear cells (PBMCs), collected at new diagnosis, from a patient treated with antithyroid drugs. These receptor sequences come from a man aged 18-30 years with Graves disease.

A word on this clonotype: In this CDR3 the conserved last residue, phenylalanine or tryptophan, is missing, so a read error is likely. CDR3 DNA: TGTGCCAGCAGTGAATCCCCCGGGGGGCTAAATGAAAAACTGTTTTCT. Protein product: CASSESPGGLNEKLFS. The chain joins TRBV25-1 to TRBJ1-4, with D perhaps TRBD1 (6 bases). CDR3 length: 16 residues. V lost 1 base and J lost 5, with 14 bases in between. CDR1 MGHDK and CDR2 SYGVNS come from the germline V gene.

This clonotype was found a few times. In DNA form, the CDR3 reads TGTGCCAGCAGCCAAGCTGACAGTTTTACCGGGACAGGGCTCACTGAAGCTTTCTTT. Amino acid sequence: CASSQADSFTGTGLTEAFF. The chain is built from TRBV3-1 and TRBJ1-1, with 9 nucleotides matching TRBD1. Trimming removed 1 base from V and 4 bases from J; junction bases left unmatched: 16. The CDR3 is 19 amino acids. The germline CDR1 and CDR2 sequences are LGHDT and YNNKEL (reference sequence).

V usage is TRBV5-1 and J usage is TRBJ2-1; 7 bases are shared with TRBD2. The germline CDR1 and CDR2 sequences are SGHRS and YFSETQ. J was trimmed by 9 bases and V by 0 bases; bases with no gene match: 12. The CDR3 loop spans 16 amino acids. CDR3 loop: CASSLGSWLAVGEQFF. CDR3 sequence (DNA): TGCGCCAGCAGCTTGGGTTCTTGGCTAGCGGTAGGTGAGCAGTTCTTC.

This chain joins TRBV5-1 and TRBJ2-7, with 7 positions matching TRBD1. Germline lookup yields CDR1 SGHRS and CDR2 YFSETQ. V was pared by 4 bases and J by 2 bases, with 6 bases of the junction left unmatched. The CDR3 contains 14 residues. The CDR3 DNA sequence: TGCGCCAGCAGCCAGACAGGGAACCCCTACGAGCAGTACTTC. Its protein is CASSQTGNPYEQYF.

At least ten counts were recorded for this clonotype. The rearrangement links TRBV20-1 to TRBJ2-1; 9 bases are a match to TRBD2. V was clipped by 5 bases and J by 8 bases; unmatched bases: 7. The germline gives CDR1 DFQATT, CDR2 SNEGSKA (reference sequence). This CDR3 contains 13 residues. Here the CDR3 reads CSASLAGVDEQFF. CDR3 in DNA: TGCAGTGCTTCTTTAGCGGGAGTTGATGAGCAGTTCTTC.

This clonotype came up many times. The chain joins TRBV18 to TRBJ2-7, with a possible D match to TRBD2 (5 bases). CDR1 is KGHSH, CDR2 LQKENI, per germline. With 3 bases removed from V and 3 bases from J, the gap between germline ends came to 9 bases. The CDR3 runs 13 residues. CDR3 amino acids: CASSPDFNYEQYF. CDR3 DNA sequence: TGTGCCAGCTCACCGGACTTTAACTACGAGCAGTACTTC. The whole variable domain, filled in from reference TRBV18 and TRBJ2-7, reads NAGVMQNPRHLVRRRGQEARLRCSPMKGHSHVYWYRQLPEEGLKFMVYLQKENIIDESGMPKERFSAEFPKEGPSILRIQQVVRGDSAAYFCASSPDFNYEQYFGPGTRLTVT.

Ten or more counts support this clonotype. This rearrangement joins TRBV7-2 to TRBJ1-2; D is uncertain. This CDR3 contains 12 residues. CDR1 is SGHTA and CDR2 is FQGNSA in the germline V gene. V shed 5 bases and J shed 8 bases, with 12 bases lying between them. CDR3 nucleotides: TGTGCCAGCAGCGCATGGACCGACGGCTACACCTTC. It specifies CASSAWTDGYTF. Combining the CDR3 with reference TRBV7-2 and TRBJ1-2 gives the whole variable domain GAGVSQSPSNKVTEKGKDVELRCDPISGHTALYWYRQSLGQGLEFLIYFQGNSAPDKSGLPSDRFSAERTGGSVSTLTIQRTQQEDSAVYLCASSAWTDGYTFGSGTRLTVV.

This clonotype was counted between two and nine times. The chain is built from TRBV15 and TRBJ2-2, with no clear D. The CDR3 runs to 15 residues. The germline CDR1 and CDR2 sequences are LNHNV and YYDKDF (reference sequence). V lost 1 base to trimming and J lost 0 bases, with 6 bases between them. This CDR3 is CATSRVGSNTGELFF. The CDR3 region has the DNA TGTGCCACCAGCAGAGTTGGGTCGAACACCGGGGAGCTGTTTTTT.